Listed below are T cell receptor beta chains from one sample, sequenced in a study of T-cell reconstitution after alpha-beta-depleted transplantation in children. TCRdb reprocessed the PCR reads via MiXCR and lists one record per CDR3 protein. The sample includes 250,000 to 300,000 distinct CDR3 sequences, under 14% of them seen just once. The source material was peripheral blood, sampled 180 days after TCRalphabeta/CD19-depleted stem cell transplant. These receptor sequences come from a male patient between 2 and 10 years old who had a stem cell transplant for chronic granulomatous disease, so the T cells may come from the graft donor. Both conserved end residues are part of each CDR3. D genes are given only for firm matches. A row's size may be missing; if present it is once, few, many or a size class.

NA	TRBV14	TRBJ1-1	TRBD1	CASRDRWNTEAFF	TGTGCCAGCAGGGACAGGTGGAACACTGAAGCTTTCTTT
many	TRBV12-3/TRBV12-4	TRBJ2-5	NA	CASSRTKETQYF	TGTGCCAGCAGTAGGACAAAAGAGACCCAGTACTTC
many	TRBV4-3	TRBJ1-1	NA	CASSQDGGPGMNTEAFF	TGCGCCAGCAGCCAAGATGGGGGCCCGGGCATGAACACTGAAGCTTTCTTT
many	TRBV7-9	TRBJ1-4	NA	CASSLGGRGNEKLFF	TGTGCCAGCAGCTTAGGCGGCAGGGGAAATGAAAAACTGTTTTTT
few	TRBV9	TRBJ2-1	TRBD2	CASSRRGGSYNEQFF	TGTGCCAGCAGCCGCCGGGGGGGCTCCTACAATGAGCAGTTCTTC
few	TRBV5-1	TRBJ2-1	NA	CASSIPGASSYNEQFF	TGCGCCAGCAGCATTCCTGGGGCGTCATCCTACAATGAGCAGTTCTTC
many	TRBV5-6	TRBJ2-4	NA	CASSPLGGENIQYF	TGTGCCAGCAGCCCCCTCGGGGGCGAAAACATTCAGTACTTC
NA	TRBV24-1	TRBJ1-2	TRBD1	CATSASRTGGGNYGDTF	TGTGCCACCAGTGCCTCACGGACAGGGGGCGGGAACTATGGCGACACCTTC
many	TRBV24-1	TRBJ1-1	TRBD1	CATSESGTGRAFF	TGTGCCACCAGTGAATCGGGGACAGGGAGAGCTTTCTTT
many	TRBV12-3/TRBV12-4	TRBJ2-1	NA	CASNPYSSYNEQFF	TGTGCCAGCAACCCATATAGCTCCTACAATGAGCAGTTCTTC
many	TRBV29-1	TRBJ2-7	NA	CSVLSPGPYEQYF	TGCAGCGTTCTCTCACCAGGCCCCTACGAGCAGTACTTC
many	TRBV10-3	TRBJ2-1	TRBD2	CAISENPPLAGGGNEQFF	TGTGCCATCAGTGAGAACCCACCACTAGCGGGAGGGGGCAATGAGCAGTTCTTC
many	TRBV12-3/TRBV12-4	TRBJ2-7	TRBD1	CASSILIQGTYEQYF	TGTGCCAGCAGTATACTAATACAGGGGACCTACGAGCAGTACTTC
many	TRBV7-9	TRBJ1-6	NA	CASSLAVDSPLHF	TGTGCCAGCAGCTTAGCGGTTGATTCACCCCTCCACTTT
many	TRBV20-1	TRBJ1-6	TRBD1	CSARPYRGPNSPLHF	TGCAGTGCTAGACCCTACAGGGGGCCGAATTCACCCCTCCACTTT
many	TRBV7-9	TRBJ1-2	TRBD1	CASSFDRATYGYTF	TGTGCCAGCAGCTTTGACAGGGCAACCTATGGCTACACCTTC
many	TRBV7-9	TRBJ2-5	NA	CASSPTGSAQETQYF	TGTGCCAGCAGCCCAACCGGGTCAGCCCAAGAGACCCAGTACTTC
many	TRBV18	TRBJ2-1	NA	CASSPGFNEQFF	TGTGCCAGCTCACCAGGGTTCAATGAGCAGTTCTTC
many	TRBV12-3/TRBV12-4	TRBJ1-2	NA	CASSPRGGQIYGYTF	TGTGCCAGCAGCCCCCGGGGGGGGCAAATCTATGGCTACACCTTC
many	TRBV9	TRBJ2-3	TRBD2	CASSSNSGDTDTQYF	TGTGCCAGCAGCAGCAATAGCGGGGACACAGATACGCAGTATTTT